The 22 T cell receptor beta chains below all came from one sample that was sequenced in a study of Ad26.COV2.S vaccination and SARS-CoV-2 variants. Treatment of the sample: some 19 received Ad26.COV2.S at low or high dose, single or two shots; 5 received placebo; per-sample allocation not given. Collection of samples fell on day 63 after the first vaccine or placebo injection. Here immunoSEQ multiplex PCR was the method, and the copy in TCRdb shows in-frame clones only, minus some. The table has about 410,000 clones, about 92% seen once; the top ten hold about 1.6%. Sequences were derived from peripheral blood, sampled in a trial of Ad26.COV2.S vaccine versus placebo. The receptors shown here come from a person between 18 and 59 years old who received the Ad26.COV2.S COVID-19 vaccine or a placebo.

This chain uses TRBV27 with TRBJ1-2; 8 bases are shared with TRBD1. V trimming: 4 bases; J trimming: 6 bases; junction bases outside the gene matches: 7. Germline lookup yields CDR1 MNHEY and CDR2 SMNVEV (reference sequence). This CDR3 contains 14 residues. Here the CDR3 DNA reads TGTGCCAGCAGTTCACCGGGGACAGGCGATGGCTACACCTTC. This gives the protein CASSSPGTGDGYTF.

The rearrangement links TRBV7-9 to TRBJ2-7; TRBD1 or TRBD2 may be the D gene (5 bases each). The CDR3 is 14 residues long. Germline values: CDR1 SEHNR, CDR2 FQNEAQ (reference sequence). V was trimmed by 1 base and J by 3 bases, leaving 10 bases between them. DNA of the CDR3: TGTGCCAGCAGCTTAGACGGGGCTGACTACGAGCAGTACTTC. Protein: CASSLDGADYEQYF.

As regards this clone: The same CDR3 can be traced to other DNA sequences in this sample. The gene calls are TRBV9 and TRBJ1-3; 7 bases fit TRBD1. V gave up 3 bases and J gave up 2 bases; unmatched junction bases: 2. Germline-derived CDR1 and CDR2 are SGDLS and YYNGEE. CDR3 length: 14 residues. The CDR3 loop reads CASSAGTAGNTIYF. The DNA of the CDR3 is TGTGCCAGCAGCGCCGGGACAGCTGGAAACACCATATATTTT.

V usage is TRBV25-1 and J usage is TRBJ1-6; D remains unclear. There are 15 residues in the CDR3. V was cut by 4 bases and J by 7 bases, with 14 bases left in between. The V gene's germline CDR1 is MGHDK and CDR2 SYGVNS. CDR3: CASSGPSRQNSPLHF. The CDR3 coding sequence is TGTGCCAGCAGTGGCCCCAGCAGGCAGAATTCACCCCTCCACTTT.

The rearrangement joins TRBV9 to TRBJ1-2, with TRBD1 matching 8 bases. The CDR3 sequence is 14 residues long. Germline loops: CDR1 SGDLS, CDR2 YYNGEE. The V gene end was trimmed by 2 bases and the J gene end by 8 bases; junction bases not matched to a gene: 8. CDR3 sequence: CASSVLQGAEGYTF. The CDR3 DNA reads TGTGCCAGCAGCGTCCTTCAGGGGGCAGAGGGCTACACCTTC.

This chain uses TRBV6-5 with TRBJ2-7, with D tentatively TRBD1 (5 bases). The CDR3 is 14 amino acids. V lost 1 base, J lost 0 bases, and 7 bases lay in between. Per germline, CDR1 MNHEY and CDR2 SVGAGI. The CDR3 protein is CASSYFRDSYEQYF. CDR3 sequence (DNA): TGTGCCAGCAGTTACTTCAGGGACTCCTACGAGCAGTACTTC.

The chain carries TRBV5-1 and TRBJ2-7, with D tentatively TRBD2 (6 bases). V lost 4 bases, J lost 2 bases, and 13 bases lay in between. The CDR3 has 14 amino acids. Germline V CDR1 and CDR2: SGHRS, YFSETQ. The CDR3 coding sequence is TGCGCCAGCAGCGGGGGGACTGATGCCTACGAGCAGTACTTC. This sequence encodes CASSGGTDAYEQYF.

The gene calls are TRBV21-1 and TRBJ2-5; no DNA check was done on the table's D call, TRBD1. TRBV21-1 is flagged as a pseudogene. The CDR3 consists of 16 residues. The CDR3 here is CASSKRIATDQETQYF. CDR3 DNA sequence: TGTGCCAGCAGCAAACGGATCGCGACAGACCAAGAGACCCAGTACTTC.

The chain has TRBV6-2 or TRBV6-3 and TRBJ1-2, with D perhaps TRBD1 (5 bases). The length of the CDR3 is 15 residues. The V end was cut by 5 bases, the J end by 5 bases, with 18 bases between. Germline V lookup: CDR1 MNHEY, CDR2 SVGEGT. CDR3: CASSLAGSGMYGYTF. For the CDR3, the DNA is TGTGCCAGCAGTCTTGCAGGGTCTGGGATGTATGGCTACACCTTC.

Written as DNA, the CDR3 is TGTGCCAGTAGTACGCAGGGACCCGGGGAAAAACTGTTTTTT. Protein product: CASSTQGPGEKLFF. V and J are TRBV19 and TRBJ1-4; tentative D call: TRBD1 (5 bases). This CDR3 region has 14 residues. Trimming shortened V by 4 bases and J by 8 bases, and 14 bases separated the two germline ends. Looked up from germline, CDR1 is LNHDA and CDR2 is SQIVND (reference sequence).

This clone was detected once. The chain has TRBV19 and TRBJ2-6, with D unresolved. CDR3 length equals 14 residues. Trimming pared 3 bases from V and 2 bases from J, leaving 5 bases between. Germline V gives CDR1 LNHDA, CDR2 SQIVND (reference sequence). CDR3 loop: CASSMVAGANVLTF. DNA for the CDR3: TGTGCCAGTAGTATGGTCGCTGGGGCCAACGTCCTGACTTTC.

This chain connects TRBV6-6 to TRBJ2-2; D assignment may be TRBD1 or TRBD2 (6 bases each). The germline V gene encodes CDR1 MNHNY and CDR2 SVGAGI (reference sequence). Between the trimmed V and J ends, which lost 7 bases and 5 bases, there was a span of 11 bases. The CDR3 is 13 amino acids. The CDR3 protein is CASIWGATGELFF. DNA for the CDR3: TGTGCCAGCATTTGGGGGGCGACCGGGGAGCTGTTTTTT.

The chain employs TRBV3-1 (or the pseudogene TRBV3-2) and TRBJ2-4; D unresolved. The CDR3 runs 14 residues. Trimming removed 6 bases from V and 1 base from J, with 10 bases in between. Germline-derived CDR1 and CDR2 are LGHDT and YNNKEL (reference sequence). The CDR3 loop reads CASRASPAKNIQYF. The CDR3 nucleotides read TGTGCCAGCAGGGCCAGCCCGGCCAAAAACATTCAGTACTTC.

V and J are TRBV4-3 and TRBJ2-2; D is perhaps TRBD1 (5 bases). The V gene's germline CDR1 is LGHNA and CDR2 YSLEER. The V end was cut by 3 bases, the J end by 1 base, with 15 bases between. CDR3 length: 17 amino acids. CDR3 sequence reads: CASSHLSTTGNTGELFF. The CDR3 coding sequence is TGCGCCAGCAGCCATTTATCGACAACAGGGAACACCGGGGAGCTGTTTTTT.

J is TRBJ1-5 and V is TRBV18; the D gene is possibly TRBD1 (5 bases). Trimming stripped 1 base from V and 6 bases from J, with 13 bases between. CDR3 size: 15 residues. Looked up from germline, CDR1 is KGHSH and CDR2 is LQKENI. The DNA for the CDR3 is TGTGCCAGCTCACCACTTGGAGGGGCTGGTCAGCCCCAGCATTTT. Its protein product is CASSPLGGAGQPQHF.

This chain links TRBV7-8 with TRBJ2-5, with 7 bases fitting TRBD2. This CDR3 region has 19 residues. With V trimmed by 2 bases and J by 1 base, 16 bases remained unmatched. CDR1 and CDR2 from the germline V gene are SGHVS and FQNEAQ. Here the CDR3 reads CASSLSRWGGEGPQETQYF. CDR3 DNA sequence: TGTGCCAGCAGCTTAAGTCGGTGGGGGGGTGAGGGGCCCCAAGAGACCCAGTACTTC. Together with reference TRBV7-8 and TRBJ2-5, the CDR3 gives the full variable domain: GAGVSQSPRYKVAKRGQDVALRCDPISGHVSLFWYQQALGQGPEFLTYFQNEAQLDKSGLPSDRFFAERPEGSVSTLKIQRTQQEDSAVYLCASSLSRWGGEGPQETQYFGPGTRLLVL.

This clone was recorded only once. The chain is built from TRBV11-2 and TRBJ2-7; D perhaps matches TRBD1 (6 bases). The CDR3 has 14 residues. Between the trimmed V and J ends, which lost 5 bases and 3 bases, there was a span of 14 bases. The germline V gene encodes CDR1 SGHAT and CDR2 FQNNGV. Here the CDR3 reads CASSIRDNFYEQYF. CDR3 nucleotide sequence: TGTGCCAGCAGCATACGGGACAACTTCTACGAGCAGTACTTC.

V and J are TRBV27 and TRBJ1-2, with D unresolved. The CDR3 runs 17 residues. Germline V CDR1 and CDR2: MNHEY, SMNVEV (reference sequence). The V gene lost 6 bases and the J gene lost 3 bases, with 23 bases spanning the gap. The CDR3 bases are TGTGCCAGCAGCGCGCTTGGGTTCGGGTCTAACGACTATGGCTACACCTTC. Encoded protein: CASSALGFGSNDYGYTF.

The J gene is TRBJ2-2, the V gene TRBV5-1; maybe TRBD2 (6 bases). The ends were cut back, 7 bases at V and 5 bases at J, with 24 bases in the middle. Germline V lookup: CDR1 SGHRS, CDR2 YFSETQ. The CDR3 loop spans 17 amino acids. CDR3 amino acids: CASGKSFGGVATGELFF. The CDR3 DNA reads TGCGCCAGCGGAAAGTCGTTTGGAGGGGTCGCAACCGGGGAGCTGTTTTTT.

This chain connects TRBV7-8 to TRBJ2-1; 11 bases fit TRBD2. Germline loops: CDR1 SGHVS, CDR2 FQNEAQ. The length of the CDR3 is 18 residues. The V gene end was trimmed by 1 base and the J gene end by 0 bases; junction bases not matched to a gene: 5. CDR3 in amino acids: CASSLVTSGVSSYNEQFF. CDR3 sequence (DNA): TGTGCCAGCAGCTTAGTGACTAGCGGGGTGAGCTCCTACAATGAGCAGTTCTTC. The whole variable domain, filled in from reference TRBV7-8 and TRBJ2-1, reads GAGVSQSPRYKVAKRGQDVALRCDPISGHVSLFWYQQALGQGPEFLTYFQNEAQLDKSGLPSDRFFAERPEGSVSTLKIQRTQQEDSAVYLCASSLVTSGVSSYNEQFFGPGTRLTVL.

The rearrangement links TRBV2 to TRBJ2-7, with a tentative D call TRBD1 (6 bases). V dropped 11 bases and J dropped 6 bases, with 17 bases sitting between them. The CDR3 totals 12 residues. Germline values: CDR1 SNHLY, CDR2 FYNNEI. CDR3 protein: CAGSRDTFEQYF. The CDR3 DNA follows: TGTGCCGGTTCCCGGGACACTTTCGAGCAGTACTTC. Using reference TRBV2 and TRBJ2-7 for the parts outside the CDR3, the full variable domain is EPEVTQTPSHQVTQMGQEVILRCVPISNHLYFYWYRQILGQKVEFLVSFYNNEISEKSEIFDDQFSVERPDGSNFTLKIRSTKLEDSAMYFCAGSRDTFEQYFGPGTRLTVT.

This rearrangement joins TRBV6-1 to TRBJ2-2, with D possibly matching TRBD1 (6 bases). Germline lookup yields CDR1 MNHNS and CDR2 SASEGT. The CDR3 extends over 16 amino acids. Trimming took 3 bases from V and 1 from J, leaving 12 bases between them. CDR3 sequence reads: CASSDRGQLNTGELFF. Here the CDR3 DNA reads TGTGCCAGCAGTGACCGAGGACAGTTGAACACCGGGGAGCTGTTTTTT.